The 18 T cell receptor beta chains given below trace back to one sample, sequenced in a study of blood T cell repertoires in COVID-19. The assay was immunoSEQ multiplex PCR, and TCRdb's table has in-frame clones only and misses some. The table records about 110,000 clones, approximately 90% of them present only once. The sample comprised peripheral blood. These receptors were taken from a human donor in a cohort sampled during active COVID-19.

The genes are TRBV6-2 or TRBV6-3 and TRBJ2-3, with D maybe TRBD2 (6 bases). Deletions cut 0 bases from V and 10 bases from J, with 14 bases between. Germline CDR1 and CDR2: MNHEY and SVGEGT. This CDR3 is built from 14 residues. The CDR3 DNA sequence: TGTGCCAGCAGTTACTCGGGGTGGGACTGGGCGCAGTATTTT. Translated: CASSYSGWDWAQYF.

This clone was counted a single time. The chain is built from TRBV7-2 and TRBJ1-2; no reliable D call. V was cut by 1 base and J by 1 base, with 13 bases left in between. This CDR3 region has 16 residues. In germline, CDR1 is SGHTA, CDR2 FQGNSA. The CDR3 sequence: CASSLVPGGFNYGYTF. CDR3 in DNA: TGTGCCAGCAGCTTAGTACCCGGAGGATTTAACTATGGCTACACCTTC.

The V call is TRBV19, the J call TRBJ1-4, with D perhaps matching TRBD1 (5 bases). V was cut by 3 bases and J by 3 bases, with 14 bases left in between. CDR1 and CDR2 (germline): LNHDA, SQIVND (reference sequence). This CDR3 has 16 residues. CDR3 in DNA: TGTGCCAGTAGTATTTGGGCCGGGGGAGCTAATGAAAAACTGTTTTTT. Translated, it gives CASSIWAGGANEKLFF.

This chain links TRBV30 with TRBJ1-2, with D tentatively TRBD1 (5 bases). The CDR3 contains 10 residues. CDR1 is GTSNPN, CDR2 SVGIG, per germline (reference sequence). Here the CDR3 reads CAGLKYGYTF. CDR3 sequence (DNA): TGTGCGGGGCTTAAATATGGCTACACCTTC. Using reference TRBV30 and TRBJ1-2 for the parts outside the CDR3, the full variable domain is SQTIHQWPATLVQPVGSPLSLECTVEGTSNPNLYWYRQAAGRGLQLLFYSVGIGQISSEVPQNLSASRPQDRQFILSSKKLLLSDSGFYLCAGLKYGYTFGSGTRLTVV.

This clone was observed a single time. The V and J genes are TRBV5-1 and TRBJ1-2; perhaps TRBD1 as D (6 bases). Between the trimmed V and J ends, which lost 4 bases and 5 bases, there was a span of 18 bases. Germline V gene lookup returns CDR1 SGHRS and CDR2 YFSETQ. The CDR3 runs to 15 residues. In DNA, the CDR3 is TGCGCCAGCAGCGATCACAGGGCAAAAGATTATGGCTACACCTTC. Amino acids: CASSDHRAKDYGYTF.

The CDR3 DNA reads TGTGCCAGCAGTGAGGCTAGCGGGAGATCAGATACGCAGTATTTT. Translation: CASSEASGRSDTQYF. V usage is TRBV6-4 and J usage is TRBJ2-3; the match to TRBD2 covers 10 bases. This CDR3 region has 15 residues. CDR1 is MRHNA and CDR2 is SNTAGT in the germline V gene. The V and J ends lost 3 bases and 4 bases, in that order; junction bases with no gene match: 4.

The CDR3 nucleotides read TGTGCCAGCAGTCTTGGGTACGGGGTCATATATTTT. It codes for CASSLGYGVIYF. V usage is TRBV28 and J usage is TRBJ1-3; no definite D call. V lost 5 bases and J 12 bases, leaving 14 bases between the germline ends. Germline CDR1 and CDR2: MDHEN and SYDVKM. The CDR3 spans 12 residues.

The chain joins TRBV7-9 to TRBJ1-4; possible D gene TRBD1, 5 bases. The germline V gene has CDR1 SEHNR and CDR2 FQNEAQ (reference sequence). V lost 5 bases to trimming and J lost 4 bases, with 20 bases between them. The CDR3 loop spans 17 amino acids. CDR3 nucleotides: TGTGCCAGCAGCCCCCGAGCCGGCGACAGAGGTAATGAAAAACTGTTTTTT. The encoded protein is CASSPRAGDRGNEKLFF.

The chain combines TRBV6-5 with TRBJ2-2; 7 nucleotides match TRBD1. Trimming cost V 11 bases and J 1 base; bases outside gene matches: 7. The CDR3 has 14 residues. Germline V gives CDR1 MNHEY, CDR2 SVGAGI. CDR3 in DNA: TGTGCCGCACGGGGACAGAAGAACACCGGGGAGCTGTTTTTT. Amino acids: CAARGQKNTGELFF.

The J gene is TRBJ2-5, the V gene TRBV10-1; perhaps TRBD2 as D (6 bases). Trimming took off 4 bases at V and 0 bases at J, with 12 bases between the two ends. The CDR3 has 15 residues. Germline-derived CDR1 and CDR2 are WNHNN and SYGVQD (reference sequence). This CDR3 reads CASSGRREYQETQYF. For the CDR3, the DNA is TGCGCCAGCAGTGGACGGAGGGAGTACCAAGAGACCCAGTACTTC.

The chain has TRBV5-5 and TRBJ1-5; possibly TRBD1 for D (6 bases). This CDR3 comprises 13 residues. Germline CDR1 is SGHKS and CDR2 is YYEKEE (reference sequence). Trimming took 1 base from V and 4 from J, leaving 6 bases between them. The CDR3 sequence is CASSLQGNQPQHF. CDR3 nucleotide sequence: TGTGCCAGCAGCTTGCAGGGGAATCAGCCCCAGCATTTT. Full variable domain (outside the CDR3, taken from reference TRBV5-5 and TRBJ1-5): DAGVTQSPTHLIKTRGQQVTLRCSPISGHKSVSWYQQVLGQGPQFIFQYYEKEERGRGNFPDRFSARQFPNYSSELNVNALLLGDSALYLCASSLQGNQPQHFGDGTRLSIL.

CDR3 loop: CASGWAMNTEAFF. The CDR3 nucleotides read TGTGCTAGTGGCTGGGCTATGAACACTGAAGCTTTCTTT. The chain employs TRBV12-5 and TRBJ1-1; D gene unclear. Germline V lookup: CDR1 LGHNT, CDR2 FRNRAP. Deletions cut 6 bases from V and 0 bases from J, with 8 bases between. This CDR3 has 13 amino acids.

The V gene is TRBV7-9, the J gene TRBJ1-3, with a tentative D call TRBD1 (6 bases). Germline values: CDR1 SEHNR, CDR2 FQNEAQ (reference sequence). This CDR3 has 17 amino acids. V was cut by 2 bases and J by 6 bases, with 20 bases left in between. CDR3 sequence (DNA): TGTGCCAGCAGCTTATTTAGTGGACAGATCCAGGAAAACACCATATATTTT. Translation gives CASSLFSGQIQENTIYF.

V is TRBV3-1 (or the pseudogene TRBV3-2) and J is TRBJ1-2; a weak D match, TRBD1 (5 bases). The length of the CDR3 is 14 residues. Germline CDR1 and CDR2: LGHDT and YNNKEL (reference sequence). The V end was cut by 1 base, the J end by 5 bases, with 11 bases between. CDR3 nucleotides: TGTGCCAGCAGCCAAGTGGGGGGGTTGTATGGCTACACCTTC. The encoded protein is CASSQVGGLYGYTF.

The V call is TRBV24-1, the J call TRBJ1-5, with D unresolved. Germline CDR1 and CDR2: KGHDR and SFDVKD. This CDR3 is 14 amino acids long. V shed 4 bases and J shed 8 bases, with 14 bases lying between them. The CDR3 nucleotides are TGTGCCACCAGTGACCCGGGGAGGCAGGAGCCCCAGCATTTT. This gives the protein CATSDPGRQEPQHF.

The rearrangement uses TRBV12-3 or TRBV12-4 and TRBJ2-1; D unresolved. The CDR3 extends over 12 amino acids. Trimming took off 2 bases at V and 8 bases at J, with 7 bases between the two ends. The CDR3: CASSLHPHEQFF. The DNA of the CDR3 is TGTGCCAGCAGTTTACATCCCCATGAGCAGTTCTTC.

A few counts support this clone. The chain joins TRBV7-3 to TRBJ1-1; D is uncertain. The germline V gene has CDR1 SGHTA and CDR2 FQGTGA. The V and J ends lost 0 bases and 7 bases respectively, with 15 bases between them. The CDR3 consists of 15 residues. The CDR3 sequence is CASSLTGHLDSEAFF. The CDR3 DNA reads as TGTGCCAGCAGCTTAACGGGTCACCTAGATAGTGAAGCTTTCTTT.

V and J are TRBV4-3 and TRBJ2-5; no firm D call. The CDR3 extends over 13 amino acids. Germline V gene data show CDR1 as LGHNA and CDR2 as YSLEER. V dropped 2 bases and J dropped 1 base, with 5 bases sitting between them. The CDR3 nucleotides are TGCGCCAGCAGCCAAAGCATCCAAGAGACCCAGTACTTC. Translation: CASSQSIQETQYF.